The clone carrying this T cell receptor beta chain was recorded many times. No antigen is known for it. Researchers drew blood RNA from unsorted whole blood and extracted germline DNA as well. V lost 3 bases to trimming and J lost 4 bases; unmatched junction nucleotides: 8. The CDR3 sequence is 16 residues long. The data originate from a study of tumor-infiltrating lymphocytes in primary liver carcinoma. Notes on the study in general: Compared with blood, tumor repertoires held significantly more in their top 250 clones. Reduced overlap was seen in tumor-adjacent and tumor-blood pairs versus tumor region pairs.

The template, about 510 ng total RNA, yielded TCR beta cDNA made with a constant-region primer. Slightly modified ARM-PCR, run as three nested multiplex PCR rounds, produced the TCR beta libraries. Use of TRBV1-TRBV30 forward primers with a C-beta reverse primer characterized the first two PCR rounds, which lasted around 9 cycles each. TCRdb itself ran the multiplex PCR reads through MiXCR, one entry per CDR3 protein. The repertoire holds hundreds of thousands of distinct CDR3 sequences, with more than 55% as singletons. The sequence derives from a woman in her 30s with primary liver carcinoma and hepatitis B virus infection. The chain recombines TRBV12-3 or TRBV12-4 with TRBJ2-5; 10 nucleotides agree with TRBD2. Sequenced input: peripheral blood. The CDR3, as DNA: TGTGCCAGCAGTTTGAGTAGCGGGAGGTTCGGAGAGACCCAGTACTTC. As protein: CASSLSSGRFGETQYF.